This T cell receptor beta chain was obtained from a study of shared clonotypes between healthy human individuals. Overall study findings and caveats: The study generally estimated greater richness for naive than memory subsets.

The CDR3 contains 15 residues. The ends were cut back, 2 bases at V and 0 bases at J, with 11 bases in the middle. The germline V gene encodes CDR1 GTSNPN and CDR2 SVGIG (reference sequence). Donation came from healthy HIV-negative adults that had no recent acute infections or vaccinations. About this clone: Its target is unknown.

TCRdb keeps only in-frame clones here, not all; method: immunoSEQ multiplex PCR. The repertoire has 1,500,000 or so clones, more than 95% of them found once; the top ten carry 1% to 1.5%. The TCR originated in a man aged 25-45 years in good health. The sequenced material came from naive CD4+ T cells sorted from blood. This sample's subset: CD45RA+ positively selected. This chain links TRBV30 with TRBJ1-5; no firm D call. CDR3 nucleotides: TGTGCCTGGAGTCCCATTGGGCCTAGCAATCAGCCCCAGCATTTT. As protein: CAWSPIGPSNQPQHF.